The 12 T cell receptor beta chains in this list originate from one sample, sequenced in a study of CD8+ T cells in alopecia areata. Treatment noted: oral pan-JAK inhibitor, 5-10 mg twice daily. Sequencing templates came from extracted RNA that was reverse transcribed into cDNA. The data were produced by immunoSEQ multiplex PCR, yet TCRdb's version contains in-frame clones alone and is incomplete. This sample has under 150,000 clones, with approximately 51% found just once. Sequenced material: CD4+ T cells sorted from blood, taken at week 24, from a patient treated with tofacitinib. All receptors derive from a human donor with alopecia areata.

This clone was counted a few times. The genes are TRBV15 and TRBJ2-3; D ambiguous. CDR1 and CDR2 (germline): LNHNV, YYDKDF (reference sequence). This CDR3 comprises 13 residues. Trimming removed 3 bases from V and 3 bases from J, with 7 bases in between. The CDR3 nucleotides are TGTGCCACCAGCAGTGTGGGTACAGATACGCAGTATTTT. This sequence encodes CATSSVGTDTQYF.

This clone was picked up a small number of times. In the same sample, other DNA sequences code for this CDR3. The chain employs TRBV18 and TRBJ2-3; no clear D. Trimming cost V 3 bases and J 2 bases, with 3 bases left between them. Germline CDR1 reads KGHSH; CDR2 reads LQKENI. The length of the CDR3 is 12 residues. The CDR3 loop reads CASSPYTDTQYF. CDR3 nucleotide sequence: TGTGCCAGCTCACCGTACACAGATACGCAGTATTTT.

V usage is TRBV6-1 and J usage is TRBJ1-2, with 8 bases matching TRBD1. The V gene's germline CDR1 is MNHNS and CDR2 SASEGT. The CDR3 is 13 amino acids. V lost 3 bases, J lost 7 bases, and 4 bases stayed unmatched. DNA for the CDR3: TGTGCCAGCAGTGACGGACAGGGCTCTGGCTACACCTTC. Amino acid sequence: CASSDGQGSGYTF.

The chain recombines TRBV15 with TRBJ2-5; 9 bases are a match to TRBD2. The CDR3 totals 15 residues. CDR1 LNHNV and CDR2 YYDKDF come from the germline V gene (reference sequence). Germline trimming cut 5 bases from V and 1 base from J; bases unmatched to any gene: 5. The CDR3 loop is CATSPLAGIQETQYF. The CDR3 nucleotides read TGTGCCACCAGCCCGCTAGCGGGGATCCAAGAGACCCAGTACTTC.

The gene calls are TRBV30 and TRBJ2-5, with D tentatively TRBD1 or TRBD2 (5 bases each). V was pared by 1 base and J by 5 bases, with 8 bases between. The CDR3 is made up of 12 amino acids. The germline V gene has CDR1 GTSNPN and CDR2 SVGIG (reference sequence). For the CDR3, the DNA is TGTGCCTGGAGTGCGGGACGCGAGACCCAGTACTTC. Its protein product is CAWSAGRETQYF.

This clone was recorded a few times. The rearrangement joins TRBV25-1 to TRBJ1-4; D not certain. Trimming took 7 bases from V and 6 from J, leaving 9 bases between them. Per the germline V gene, CDR1 is MGHDK and CDR2 is SYGVNS. There are 12 residues in the CDR3. The CDR3: CASTGFDEKLFF. CDR3 DNA sequence: TGTGCCAGCACGGGGTTCGATGAAAAACTGTTTTTT.

The gene calls are TRBV30 and TRBJ1-1, with 8 positions matching TRBD1. The CDR3 runs to 13 residues. The trim removed 3 bases at V and 2 bases at J, leaving 2 bases unmatched. CDR1 is GTSNPN and CDR2 is SVGIG in the germline V gene (reference sequence). The CDR3 here is CAWRGQANTEAFF. The CDR3 region has the DNA TGTGCCTGGAGGGGACAGGCCAACACTGAAGCTTTCTTT.

This clone turned up a few times. The gene calls are TRBV9 and TRBJ2-5; possibly TRBD2 for D (6 bases). V shed 0 bases and J shed 0 bases, with 15 bases lying between them. This CDR3 is built from 17 residues. The germline gives CDR1 SGDLS, CDR2 YYNGEE. The DNA for the CDR3 is TGTGCCAGCAGCGTAGCAGGCGGGGCGGGGTACCAAGAGACCCAGTACTTC. Its protein is CASSVAGGAGYQETQYF.

This sequence joins TRBV10-3 and TRBJ1-2; D is ambiguous. Trimming cost V 6 bases and J 4 bases, with 12 bases left between them. The V gene's germline CDR1 is ENHRY and CDR2 SYGVKD. The CDR3 length is 13 residues. The CDR3 loop is CAISEGLTYGYTF. CDR3 sequence (DNA): TGTGCCATCAGCGAAGGGCTTACCTATGGCTACACCTTC.

V gene TRBV6-5 combines with J gene TRBJ1-2; tentative D call: TRBD1 (6 bases). Trimming cost V 8 bases and J 3 bases, with 16 bases left between them. This CDR3 spans 14 amino acids. Germline V CDR1 and CDR2: MNHEY, SVGAGI. CDR3 amino acids: CASSLGAGYYGYTF. The CDR3 DNA reads as TGTGCCAGCTCACTGGGGGCAGGATACTATGGCTACACCTTC.

The genes are TRBV7-2 and TRBJ2-1; 10 bases are a match to TRBD2. This CDR3 region has 13 residues. Germline CDR1 SGHTA, CDR2 FQGNSA. The V and J ends lost 8 bases and 7 bases, in that order; junction bases with no gene match: 5. The CDR3 is CASRRGLANEQFF. Written as DNA, the CDR3 is TGTGCCAGCCGCCGGGGACTAGCGAATGAGCAGTTCTTC.

This clone was detected once. The chain joins TRBV6-5 to TRBJ2-7; no firm D call. Trimming cost V 2 bases and J 2 bases, with 7 bases left between them. This CDR3 region has 13 residues. Germline V gene sequence: CDR1 MNHEY, CDR2 SVGAGI. CDR3 sequence: CASSYRVAYEQYF. The CDR3 nucleotides read TGTGCCAGCAGTTACAGGGTCGCCTACGAGCAGTACTTC.